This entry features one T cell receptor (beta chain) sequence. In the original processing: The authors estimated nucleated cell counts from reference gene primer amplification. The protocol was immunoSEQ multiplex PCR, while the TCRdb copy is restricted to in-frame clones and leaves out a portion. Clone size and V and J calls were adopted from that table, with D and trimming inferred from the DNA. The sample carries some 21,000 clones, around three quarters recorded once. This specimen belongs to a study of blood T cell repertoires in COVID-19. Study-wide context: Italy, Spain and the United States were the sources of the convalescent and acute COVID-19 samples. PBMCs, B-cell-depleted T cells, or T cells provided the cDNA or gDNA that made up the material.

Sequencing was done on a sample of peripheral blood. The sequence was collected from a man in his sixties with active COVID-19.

As DNA, the CDR3 is TGTGCCAGCAGTTCACGGGACAGGGGATATCAGCCCCAGCATTTT. Amino acids: CASSSRDRGYQPQHF. J is TRBJ1-5 and V is TRBV28; 10 positions agree with TRBD1. Losses at the gene ends were 4 bases for V and 5 bases for J; bases not matched to a gene: 5. In germline, CDR1 is MDHEN, CDR2 SYDVKM. CDR3 length: 15 residues.